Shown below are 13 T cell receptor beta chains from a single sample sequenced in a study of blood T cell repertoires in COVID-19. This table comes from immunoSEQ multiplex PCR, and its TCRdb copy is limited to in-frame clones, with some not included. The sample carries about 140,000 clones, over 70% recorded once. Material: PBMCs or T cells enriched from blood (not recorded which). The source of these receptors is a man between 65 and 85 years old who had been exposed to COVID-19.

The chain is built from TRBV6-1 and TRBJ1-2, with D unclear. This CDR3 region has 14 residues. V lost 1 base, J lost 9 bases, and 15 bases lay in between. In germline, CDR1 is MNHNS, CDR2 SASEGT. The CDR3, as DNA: TGTGCCAGCAGTGAAGTTTCCAGAGAGGTTCGCTACACCTTC. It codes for CASSEVSREVRYTF.

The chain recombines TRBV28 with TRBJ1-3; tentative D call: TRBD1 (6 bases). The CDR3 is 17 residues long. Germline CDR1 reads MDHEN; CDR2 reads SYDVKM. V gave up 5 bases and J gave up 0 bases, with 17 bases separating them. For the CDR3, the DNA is TGTGCCAGCAGTAAAGACAGGCTAGGACTCTCTGGAAACACCATATATTTT. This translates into CASSKDRLGLSGNTIYF.

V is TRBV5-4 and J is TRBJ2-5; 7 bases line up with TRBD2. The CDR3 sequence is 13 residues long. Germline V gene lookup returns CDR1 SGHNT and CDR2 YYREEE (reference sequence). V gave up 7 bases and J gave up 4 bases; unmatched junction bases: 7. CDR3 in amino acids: CASRLASGETQYF. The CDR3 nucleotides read TGTGCCAGCCGCCTCGCTAGCGGAGAGACCCAGTACTTC.

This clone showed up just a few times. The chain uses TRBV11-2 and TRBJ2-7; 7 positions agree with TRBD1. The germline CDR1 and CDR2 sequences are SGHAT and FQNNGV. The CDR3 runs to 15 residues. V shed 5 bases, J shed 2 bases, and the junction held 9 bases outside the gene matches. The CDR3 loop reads CASSILRDSTYEQYF. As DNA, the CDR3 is TGTGCCAGCAGCATACTCCGGGACAGTACCTACGAGCAGTACTTC.

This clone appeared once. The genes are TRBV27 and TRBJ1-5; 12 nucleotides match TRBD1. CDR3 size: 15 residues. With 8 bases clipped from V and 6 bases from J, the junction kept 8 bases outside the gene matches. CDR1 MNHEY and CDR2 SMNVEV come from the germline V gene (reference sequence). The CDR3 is CASAPGTGGGQPQHF. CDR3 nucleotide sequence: TGTGCCAGCGCTCCCGGGACAGGGGGCGGTCAGCCCCAGCATTTT.

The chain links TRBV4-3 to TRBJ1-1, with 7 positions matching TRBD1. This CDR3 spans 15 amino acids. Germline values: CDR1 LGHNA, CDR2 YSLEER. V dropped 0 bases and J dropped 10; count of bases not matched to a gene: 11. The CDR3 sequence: CASSQDAAGGLAAFF. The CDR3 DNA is TGCGCCAGCAGCCAAGATGCGGCAGGGGGATTGGCAGCTTTCTTT.

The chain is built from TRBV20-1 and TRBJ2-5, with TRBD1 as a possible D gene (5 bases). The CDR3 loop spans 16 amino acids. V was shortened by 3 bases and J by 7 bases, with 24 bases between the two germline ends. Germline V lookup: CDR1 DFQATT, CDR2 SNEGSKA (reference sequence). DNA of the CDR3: TGCAGTGCTAGTTCAGGGCTAGAGACCCCAACCCCGACCCAGTACTTC. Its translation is CSASSGLETPTPTQYF.

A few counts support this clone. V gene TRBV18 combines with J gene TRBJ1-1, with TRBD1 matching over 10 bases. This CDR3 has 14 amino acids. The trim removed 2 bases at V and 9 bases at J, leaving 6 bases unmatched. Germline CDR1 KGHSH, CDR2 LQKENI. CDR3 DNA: TGTGCCAGCTCACCAGAGACAGGGGGCACCCAAGCTTTCTTT. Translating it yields CASSPETGGTQAFF.

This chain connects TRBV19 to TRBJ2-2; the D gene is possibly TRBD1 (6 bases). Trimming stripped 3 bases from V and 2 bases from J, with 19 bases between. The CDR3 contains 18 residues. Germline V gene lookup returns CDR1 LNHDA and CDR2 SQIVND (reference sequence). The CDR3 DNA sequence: TGTGCCAGTAGTATGAAGGTCGTTGGACAGACTAACACCGGGGAGCTGTTTTTT. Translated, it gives CASSMKVVGQTNTGELFF.

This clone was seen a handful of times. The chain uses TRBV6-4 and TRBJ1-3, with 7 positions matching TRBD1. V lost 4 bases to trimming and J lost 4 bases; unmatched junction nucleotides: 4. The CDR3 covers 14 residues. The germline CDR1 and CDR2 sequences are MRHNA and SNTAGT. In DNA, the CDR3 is TGTGCCAGCAGTGGCCCGGGACAGGGAAACACCATATATTTT. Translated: CASSGPGQGNTIYF.

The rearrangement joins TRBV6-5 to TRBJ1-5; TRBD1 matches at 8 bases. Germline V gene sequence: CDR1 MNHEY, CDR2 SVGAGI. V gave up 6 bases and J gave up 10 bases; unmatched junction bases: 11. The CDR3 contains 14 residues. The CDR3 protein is CASSYGQGSGPQHF. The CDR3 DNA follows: TGTGCCAGCAGCTACGGACAGGGATCGGGACCCCAGCATTTT.

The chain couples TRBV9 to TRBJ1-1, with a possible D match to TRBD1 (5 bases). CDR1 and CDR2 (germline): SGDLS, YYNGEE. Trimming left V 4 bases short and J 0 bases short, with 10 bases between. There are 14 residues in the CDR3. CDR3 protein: CASSTGLLNTEAFF. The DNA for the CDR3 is TGTGCCAGCAGCACGGGACTGCTGAACACTGAAGCTTTCTTT. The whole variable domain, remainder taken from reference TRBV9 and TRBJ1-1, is DSGVTQTPKHLITATGQRVTLRCSPRSGDLSVYWYQQSLDQGLQFLIQYYNGEERAKGNILERFSAQQFPDLHSELNLSSLELGDSALYFCASSTGLLNTEAFFGQGTRLTVV.

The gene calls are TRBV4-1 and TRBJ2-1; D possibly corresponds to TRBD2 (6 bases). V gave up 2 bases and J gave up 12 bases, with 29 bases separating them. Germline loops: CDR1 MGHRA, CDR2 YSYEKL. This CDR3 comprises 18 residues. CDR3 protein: CASSQFKGGRDFTPGQFF. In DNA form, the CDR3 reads TGCGCCAGCAGCCAATTCAAAGGTGGCCGGGACTTCACGCCGGGGCAGTTCTTC.